This T cell receptor (beta chain) appears in the sequencing data of a study of metastatic and nonmetastatic thyroid tumors. Study observations and caveats: For both blood and tumor, malignant thyroid tumors reportedly showed significantly higher TCR beta diversity than benign nodules did.

In the original workflow: Built for papillary thyroid cancer, a distant-metastasis classifier drew on CDR3 differences across clinicopathological groups. Using MiXCR, TCRdb reanalyzed the PCR reads. In this record, the V and J calls reflect TCRdb's handling and not the investigators' own analysis. This sample has 20,000 or so clones, with roughly 26% found just once. Concerning this clone itself: The antigen is unknown.

No patient had received any treatment before thyroid surgery. This clonotype was obtained from a female donor with papillary thyroid cancer or a benign thyroid nodule (not recorded which). Some clones in this sample may be carry-over from other donors' samples. The sequenced material came from tumor tissue.

The DNA of the CDR3 is TGTGCCAGCAGTGAACGGGAGGGCAGTCCCTACGAGCAGTACTTC. It encodes CASSEREGSPYEQYF. This chain uses TRBV6-1 with TRBJ2-7; the match to TRBD2 covers 8 bases. The CDR3 contains 15 residues. V was clipped by 2 bases and J by 2 bases; unmatched bases: 5. CDR1 and CDR2 from the germline V gene are MNHNS and SASEGT.